This entry describes one T cell receptor (beta chain). What it binds is unknown. Some clones are missing from TCRdb's copy, which holds only in-frame ones; the method was immunoSEQ multiplex PCR. In the table there are about 78,000 clones, approximately 84% of which are singletons. This record belongs to a study of identifying expanded T cells in peripheral blood. Regarding the study as a whole: Over about two and four weeks, about 15 and 19 clones changed, versus around 1.2 between replicates.

During the collection period, no donor immune events like infections were recorded. The clonotype originates from a person aged 18-69 years in good health. The sequencing input was blood.

CDR3 in DNA: TGTGCCAGCAGCTTAGCTTCGTCAGGGAGCAATCAGCCCCAGCATTTT. It translates to CASSLASSGSNQPQHF. The rearrangement links TRBV7-2 to TRBJ1-5; tentative D call: TRBD1 (5 bases). Trimming shortened V by 0 bases and J by 1 base, and 10 bases separated the two germline ends. This CDR3 is 16 amino acids long. CDR1 is SGHTA and CDR2 is FQGNSA in the germline V gene.